This T cell receptor beta chain was recorded in a study of glioma-infiltrating T cells after dendritic cell vaccination. Repertoires were generated with immunoSEQ multiplex PCR, while TCRdb's copy carries only in-frame clones and drops some. This table holds about 67,000 clones, around 81% found once. V dropped 5 bases and J dropped 6; count of bases not matched to a gene: 6. Germline-derived CDR1 and CDR2 are SEHNR and FQNEAQ (reference sequence). This CDR3 contains 15 residues. The chain uses TRBV7-9 and TRBJ1-6; 8 bases agree with TRBD1. The specimen was blood, collected before dendritic cell vaccination. This sequence was found in a human donor with glioblastoma. The chain's CDR3 is CASSPTGAINSPLHF. The CDR3 region has the DNA TGTGCCAGCAGCCCGACAGGGGCAATTAATTCACCCCTCCACTTT.